One TCR beta chain is described in this entry. The antigen is not known. These data belong to a study of blood T cells in healthy people across ages. Study-level points and caveats: Compared with aged donors, long-lived donors showed fewer expanded clones, suggesting selection.

V lost 1 base and J lost 3, with 12 bases in between. The CDR3 spans 15 residues. Germline CDR1 reads MGHRA; CDR2 reads YSYEKL. The authors ran a second PCR of about 7 to 11 cycles using a sample-barcoded 5' primer and a J-beta primer mix. TCRdb independently ran MiXCR on the 5' RACE reads; one entry per CDR3 protein. The sample shows 910,000 or so distinct CDR3 sequences, roughly half of them seen only once. J is TRBJ2-5 and V is TRBV4-1, with D maybe TRBD2 (6 bases). This TCR derives from a woman between 55 and 75 years old in good health. Sequences were obtained from blood. The CDR3 DNA follows: TGCGCCAGCAGCCAAGGGTGGGGGGTTGAAGAGACCCAGTACTTC. This encodes CASSQGWGVEETQYF.